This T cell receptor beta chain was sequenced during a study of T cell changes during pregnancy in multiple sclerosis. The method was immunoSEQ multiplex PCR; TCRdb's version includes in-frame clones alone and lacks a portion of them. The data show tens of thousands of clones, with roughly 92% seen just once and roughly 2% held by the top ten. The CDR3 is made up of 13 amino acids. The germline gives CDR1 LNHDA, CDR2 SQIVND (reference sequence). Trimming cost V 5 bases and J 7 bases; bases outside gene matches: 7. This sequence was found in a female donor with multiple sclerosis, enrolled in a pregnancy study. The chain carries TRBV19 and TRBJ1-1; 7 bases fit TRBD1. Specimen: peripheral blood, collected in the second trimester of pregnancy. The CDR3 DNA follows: TGTGCCAGTAGTCAAGGGACAGCGCTTGAAGCTTTCTTT. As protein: CASSQGTALEAFF.